This entry lists 9 T cell receptor beta chains sequenced from one sample in a study of early stage breast cancer tumors. Profiling relied on immunoSEQ multiplex PCR, and the TCRdb table lists in-frame clones only, not all of them. The sample yields about 72,000 clones, roughly 84% seen once. The sequencing sample was made of blood. The receptors were gathered from a person in their sixties with breast cancer.

The rearrangement uses TRBV7-9 and TRBJ1-2; D is uncertain. From germline, CDR1 is SEHNR and CDR2 FQNEAQ (reference sequence). The CDR3 sequence is 15 residues long. V was clipped by 10 bases and J by 6 bases, with 24 bases between them. The CDR3 is CATPHKVGAFNGYTF. Written as DNA, the CDR3 is TGTGCCACCCCCCATAAGGTAGGAGCGTTTAATGGCTACACCTTC.

The J gene is TRBJ2-3, the V gene TRBV6-6; no clear D. Germline CDR1 reads MNHNY; CDR2 reads SVGAGI (reference sequence). The CDR3 consists of 12 residues. V lost 6 bases to trimming and J lost 0 bases, with 4 bases between them. The CDR3 coding sequence is TGTGCCAGCAGGGACAGCACAGATACGCAGTATTTT. Amino acid sequence: CASRDSTDTQYF.

The CDR3 is CASTIGVGGHNEQFF. In nucleotides, the CDR3 is TGTGCCAGCACCATAGGGGTAGGCGGGCACAATGAGCAGTTCTTC. J is TRBJ2-1 and V is TRBV7-2; either TRBD1 or TRBD2 may fit D (5 bases each). The germline gives CDR1 SGHTA, CDR2 FQGNSA. V lost 7 bases, J lost 5 bases, and 18 bases lay in between. The CDR3 runs to 15 residues.

This CDR3 is CASSLARGRETQYF. CDR3 DNA sequence: TGTGCCAGCAGCTTAGCCAGGGGCAGGGAGACCCAGTACTTC. V gene TRBV7-9 combines with J gene TRBJ2-5; D is possibly TRBD1 (6 bases). CDR3 length: 14 amino acids. CDR1 is SEHNR and CDR2 is FQNEAQ in the germline V gene (reference sequence). Between the trimmed V and J ends, which lost 0 bases and 5 bases, there was a span of 10 bases.

The chain is built from TRBV5-1 and TRBJ2-3; tentative D call: TRBD2 (7 bases). This CDR3 has 15 amino acids. V was trimmed by 4 bases and J by 4 bases, leaving 16 bases between them. Germline loops: CDR1 SGHRS, CDR2 YFSETQ. CDR3 amino acids: CASSPSGTFADTQYF. Written as DNA, the CDR3 is TGCGCCAGCAGCCCAAGCGGGACATTTGCAGATACGCAGTATTTT.

As regards this clone: At one boundary the junction diverges from the germline segment, which might be a read error. V and J are TRBV2 and TRBJ2-1; 11 positions match TRBD2. The CDR3 is 15 amino acids. The V gene's germline CDR1 is SNHLY and CDR2 FYNNEI. CDR3 in DNA: TGTGCCAGCAGCGAAGGGACTCGACTAGCGGGGTGGAAGTTCTTC. Translating gives CASSEGTRLAGWKFF.

The chain combines TRBV2 with TRBJ2-3; D perhaps matches TRBD2 (5 bases). This CDR3 region has 13 residues. The germline CDR1 and CDR2 sequences are SNHLY and FYNNEI. The germline V and J ends were trimmed by 3 bases and 2 bases, with 6 bases remaining between them. CDR3 loop: CASSELATDTQYF. Written as DNA, the CDR3 is TGTGCCAGCAGTGAGCTAGCCACAGATACGCAGTATTTT.

The chain couples TRBV6-1 to TRBJ2-5; no reliable D call. CDR1 and CDR2 (germline): MNHNS, SASEGT. Trimming removed 2 bases at V and 2 bases at J, with 18 bases between. The CDR3 loop spans 17 amino acids. The CDR3, as DNA: TGTGCCAGCAGTGAATGGTCGAACGTTCCGGGTCAAGAGACCCAGTACTTC. Protein product: CASSEWSNVPGQETQYF.

This clone was observed a handful of times. The V gene is TRBV28, the J gene TRBJ1-5; D uncertain. Looked up from germline, CDR1 is MDHEN and CDR2 is SYDVKM. The CDR3 length is 12 residues. V gave up 8 bases and J gave up 9 bases, with 14 bases separating them. CDR3 nucleotide sequence: TGTGCCAGCCACCTCCTCGGCGGGCCCCAGCATTTT. Translated, it gives CASHLLGGPQHF.